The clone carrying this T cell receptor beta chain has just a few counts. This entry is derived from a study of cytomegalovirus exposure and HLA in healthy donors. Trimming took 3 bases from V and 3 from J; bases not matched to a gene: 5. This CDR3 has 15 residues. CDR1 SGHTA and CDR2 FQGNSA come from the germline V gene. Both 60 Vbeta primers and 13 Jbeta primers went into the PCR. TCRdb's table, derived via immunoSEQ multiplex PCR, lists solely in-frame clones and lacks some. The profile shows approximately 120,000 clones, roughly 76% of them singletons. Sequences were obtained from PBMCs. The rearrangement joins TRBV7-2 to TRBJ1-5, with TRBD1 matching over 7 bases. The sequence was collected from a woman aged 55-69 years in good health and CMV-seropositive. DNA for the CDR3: TGTGCCAGCAGCTTCCGGACAGGACTCAATCAGCCCCAGCATTTT. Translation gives CASSFRTGLNQPQHF.